Presented here are 6 T cell receptor beta chains from one specimen sequenced in a study of tissue T cells after allogeneic stem cell transplantation. The data were produced by immunoSEQ multiplex PCR, yet TCRdb's version contains in-frame clones alone and is incomplete. In the table there are 7,500 or so clones, 45% to 65% of which are singletons. Described time point: mouse harvest day 7 after allogeneic transplant. Tail vein injection delivered 10^7 T-cell-depleted bone marrow cells and 10^6 splenic CD5+ T cells. The sequenced sample consisted of lymph node tissue. These receptors all stem from a female BALB/c mouse given C57BL/6 T cells with graft-versus-host disease after an allogeneic hematopoietic cell transplant.

This clone was recorded a few times. Mouse germline and gene names are used. The CDR3 extends 1 residue past the end of the read, so its final part is completed from the germline J gene. The gene calls are TRBV13-3 and TRBJ2-1; 12 bases line up with TRBD2. The CDR3 covers 15 residues. V lost 5 bases and J lost 6; bases outside the gene matches: 6. The germline V gene has CDR1 NNHDY and CDR2 SYVADS. The sequenced part of the CDR3 DNA is TGTGCCAGCAGCACCGGGACTGGGGGGCTTGCTGAGCAGTTC. This translates into CASSTGTGGLAEQF. The CDR3, in full, reads CASSTGTGGLAEQFF.

In this sample, this clone turned up a few times. Mouse gene names and germline throughout. The read falls 1 residue short of the CDR3 end, and the missing part is taken from the germline J gene. The V gene is TRBV26, the J gene TRBJ2-5; 7 bases are a match to TRBD1. CDR1 is KGHPV, CDR2 FQNQEV, per germline (reference sequence). The CDR3 consists of 14 residues. The junction had 4 bases not matched to a gene; V was cut back by 4 bases and J by 3 bases. Partial CDR3 DNA: TGTGCCAGCAGTCCGACAGGGAAACAAGACACCCAGTAC. It translates to CASSPTGKQDTQY. The CDR3 reads in full as CASSPTGKQDTQYF.

To note about this clone: Gene labels here are mouse ones. The read halts 1 residue ahead of the CDR3 end, with the missing end drawn from the germline J gene. The rearrangement links TRBV15 to TRBJ2-3, with a possible D match to TRBD1 (6 bases). The length of the CDR3 is 14 residues. Germline V gene lookup returns CDR1 SGHND and CDR2 FRSKSL. The V and J ends lost 5 bases and 1 base respectively, with 10 bases between them. The sequenced part of the CDR3 DNA is TGTGCCAGCAGTCCACAGGGTGGTGCAGAAACGCTGTAT. Translated: CASSPQGGAETLY. The complete CDR3 reads CASSPQGGAETLYF. Supplemented by reference TRBV15 and TRBJ2-3, the full variable domain reads DAGVTQTPRHEVAEKGQTIILKCEPVSGHNDLFWYRQTKIQGLELLSYFRSKSLMEDGGAFKDRFKAEMLNSSFSTLKIQPTEPKDSAVYLCASSPQGGAETLYFGSGTRLTVL.

To note about this clone: Genes and germline are mouse. The read finishes 1 residue shy of the CDR3 end, and the germline J gene is used to complete it. J is TRBJ2-5 and V is TRBV26; TRBD1 matches 8 bases. CDR3 length: 14 amino acids. The germline CDR1 and CDR2 sequences are KGHPV and FQNQEV (reference sequence). Unmatched junction bases numbered 3, after V lost 4 bases and J lost 3 bases. CDR3 in amino acids: CASSRRGRQDTQYF. CDR3 DNA (partial): TGTGCCAGCAGTCGCAGGGGGCGTCAAGACACCCAGTAC.

This clone has just a few counts. The gene names here belong to mouse. The CDR3 sequence: CASSFGTTNTGQLYF. The covered CDR3 bases are TGTGCCAGCAGCTTCGGGACTACAAACACCGGGCAGCTCTAC. The chain carries TRBV3 and TRBJ2-2; a weak D match, TRBD2 (6 bases). The CDR3 end lies 1 residue beyond the end of the read and is filled in from the germline J gene. V lost 3 bases, J lost 0 bases, and 8 bases lay in between. The V gene's germline CDR1 is SNHLY and CDR2 FYNGKV (reference sequence). This CDR3 spans 15 amino acids.

On this clone itself: Gene names are the mouse ones. The read falls 1 residue short of the CDR3 end, and the missing part is taken from the germline J gene. V is TRBV2 and J is TRBJ2-2; 10 positions agree with TRBD1. The ends lost 1 base at V and 6 bases at J; junction bases unmatched: 8. Germline CDR1 LGHNA, CDR2 YSYQKL. The CDR3 consists of 17 residues. The DNA read from the CDR3 is TGTGCCAGCAGCCAAGCACCGGGACAGGGGAGGCCCGGGCAGCTCTAC. It translates to CASSQAPGQGRPGQLY. The CDR3 as a whole reads CASSQAPGQGRPGQLYF.